This is a list of T cell receptor beta chains from one sample in a study of T cells in Graves' hyperthyroidism and ophthalmopathy. TCRdb passed the multiplex PCR reads through MiXCR, listing each CDR3 protein once. Here the sample spans approximately 700,000 distinct CDR3 sequences, about 45% being singletons. The material sequenced was peripheral blood or thyroid tissue (not recorded which). The receptors were gathered from an adult man with Graves' disease, either hyperthyroidism or ophthalmopathy (not recorded which). The CDR3 runs from the conserved cysteine through the conserved F or W. A D gene is named only where the DNA matches it firmly. Clone sizes are given selectively: once, few, many, or a class where the clone is expanded.

>TRBJ2-5|.|TRBV12-3/TRBV12-4|few
TGTGCCAGCAGCCCCGGGCGACAGGCTATAGAGACCCAGTACTTC
CASSPGRQAIETQYF
>TRBJ2-5|.|TRBV7-9|few
TGTGCCAGCAGCCAAGACACCCGGGGCACTAAAGAGACCCAGTACTTC
CASSQDTRGTKETQYF
>TRBJ2-5|TRBD1|TRBV7-6|.
TGTGCCAGCAGCTTAACGACAGGGGGCCAAGAGACCCAGTACTTC
CASSLTTGGQETQYF
>TRBJ1-1|.|TRBV7-8|.
TGTGCCAGCAGCTTCAGGACAGACACTGAAGCTTTCTTT
CASSFRTDTEAFF
>TRBJ1-2|TRBD1|TRBV5-1|.
TGCGCCAGCAGATTACGGACAGGGGCCTTGGGCTATGGCTACACCTTC
CASRLRTGALGYGYTF
>TRBJ2-5|TRBD2|TRBV9|many
TGTGCCAGCAGCGACAGCGGGGGGGCTGAGACCCAGTACTTC
CASSDSGGAETQYF
>TRBJ2-2|TRBD2|TRBV7-3|.
TGTGCCAGCAGTTACCCCAATAGCGGGGAGAACACCGGGGAGCTGTTTTTT
CASSYPNSGENTGELFF
>TRBJ1-5|.|TRBV19|.
TGTGCCAGTAGCCTAAGCCTCATGGGGAGCAATCAGCCCCAGCATTTT
CASSLSLMGSNQPQHF
>TRBJ2-7|.|TRBV7-9|many
TGTGCCAGCAGCTCGACCACGGGGGGCCACGAGCAGTACTTC
CASSSTTGGHEQYF
>TRBJ1-1|TRBD1|TRBV7-9|.
TGTGCCAGCAGCACCACAGGGGGCGCGAACACTGAAGCTTTCTTT
CASSTTGGANTEAFF
>TRBJ1-5|.|TRBV9|.
TGTGCCAGCAGTCCGGGACACAACAATCAGCCCCAGCATTTT
CASSPGHNNQPQHF
>TRBJ2-5|.|TRBV24-1|.
TGTGCCACCAGTGATCCGGGCGCAGGGGTGGAGACCCAGTACTTC
CATSDPGAGVETQYF
>TRBJ2-5|.|TRBV11-2|.
TGTGCCAGCAGCCAAAGCCTGGAGACCCAGTACTTC
CASSQSLETQYF
>TRBJ1-5|.|TRBV27|few
TGTGCCAGCAGTCCCCATGGGAGCGGACAGCCCCAGCATTTT
CASSPHGSGQPQHF
>TRBJ1-3|.|TRBV12-3/TRBV12-4|once
TGTGCCAGCAGCCAAGATTGGAACTTGCCTGGAAACACCATATATTTT
CASSQDWNLPGNTIYF
>TRBJ2-5|.|TRBV7-7|many
TGTGCTAGCAGCCCCGGAGAGCAAGAGACCCAGTACTTC
CASSPGEQETQYF
>TRBJ1-1|.|TRBV5-1|.
TGCGCCAGCAGCTTCGACGTGAACACTGAAGCTTTCTTT
CASSFDVNTEAFF
>TRBJ1-1|TRBD1|TRBV7-9|few
TGTGCCAGCAGCCTACAGGGGGCGCGATCTGAAGCTTTCTTT
CASSLQGARSEAFF
>TRBJ1-1|TRBD1|TRBV5-1|.
TGCGCCAGCAGCTGGGGCCCAGGGACAGGGAGAGGTCTTAGCTTGAACACTGAAGCTTTCTTT
CASSWGPGTGRGLSLNTEAFF
>TRBJ1-2|.|TRBV2|many
TGTGCCAGCAGTGAAGGCCTAGTCTATGGCTACACCTTC
CASSEGLVYGYTF
>TRBJ1-5|.|TRBV7-8|many
TGTGCCAGCAGCACAGGGATTCAGCCCCAGCATTTT
CASSTGIQPQHF
>TRBJ2-2|TRBD2|TRBV10-2|.
TGCGCCAGCAGTGGTCTAGCGGCTACCGGGGAGCTGTTTTTT
CASSGLAATGELFF
>TRBJ1-6|.|TRBV2|few
TGTGCTAGAGTGCGGGGCGACCCCAATTCACCCCTCCACTTT
CARVRGDPNSPLHF
>TRBJ1-3|.|TRBV25-1|.
TGTGCCAGCTCCGCCCTATCTGGAAACACCATATATTTT
CASSALSGNTIYF
>TRBJ1-2|TRBD1|TRBV25-1|.
TGTGCCAGCAGTGAAGTGACAGGGATTCATGGCTACACCTTC
CASSEVTGIHGYTF
>TRBJ1-4|TRBD1|TRBV7-2|.
TGTGCCAGCAGCGTGGGGGACAGGGGTGGCGAAAAACTGTTTTTT
CASSVGDRGGEKLFF
>TRBJ2-2|.|TRBV11-2|many
TGTGCCAGCAGCTTAGGACTAGTAGGCACCGGGGAGCTGTTTTTT
CASSLGLVGTGELFF
>TRBJ2-5|TRBD1|TRBV12-3/TRBV12-4|.
TGTGCCAGCAGTTTAGGGACAGGGAAAGAGACCCAGTACTTC
CASSLGTGKETQYF
>TRBJ2-7|TRBD1|TRBV10-2|.
TGCGCCAGCAGTGAGTGGGACAGGGGTGAGCAGTACTTC
CASSEWDRGEQYF
>TRBJ1-3|.|TRBV9|.
TGTGCCAGCAGAAACCGGGACACCCCGTATAGCACTGGAAACACCATATATTTT
CASRNRDTPYSTGNTIYF
>TRBJ2-2|.|TRBV9|.
TGTGCCAGCAGCGTAGTCTCCTCCGGGGAGCTGTTTTTT
CASSVVSSGELFF
>TRBJ2-7|TRBD2|TRBV7-8|.
TGTGCCAGCAGCTTAGCCCGGGGGGGCCCCTACGAGCAGTACTTC
CASSLARGGPYEQYF
>TRBJ1-1|.|TRBV7-9|.
TGTGCCAGCAGCCCATTACAGGGCCGGAACACTGAAGCTTTCTTT
CASSPLQGRNTEAFF
>TRBJ1-2|.|TRBV20-1|.
TGCAGTGCTAGTACCGGGACGTTGGGGAACTATGGCTACACCTTC
CSASTGTLGNYGYTF
>TRBJ2-7|.|TRBV2|.
TGTGCCAGCAGTCTACATAAGCTCTCCTACGAGCAGTACTTC
CASSLHKLSYEQYF
>TRBJ2-7|TRBD2|TRBV20-1|.
TGCAGTGCCCGACAGGGAGGTGGGACTAGCCCCCACGAGCAGTACTTC
CSARQGGGTSPHEQYF
>TRBJ2-7|TRBD1|TRBV6-1|.
TGCGCCATCAGAGGACAGGACGTCCCCTACGAGCAGTACTTC
CAIRGQDVPYEQYF
>TRBJ1-1|TRBD1|TRBV6-1|.
TGTGCCAGCAGACCCGCCGGGAGGGGGCTGGCGAACACTGAAGCTTTCTTT
CASRPAGRGLANTEAFF
>TRBJ2-5|TRBD2|TRBV2|few
TGTGCCAGCAGTGTGAGGCTAGCGGGGCCCCAAGAGACCCAGTACTTC
CASSVRLAGPQETQYF
>TRBJ1-5|.|TRBV20-1|.
TGCAGTGCAAGGGCATCCTATAGCAATCAGCCCCAGCATTTT
CSARASYSNQPQHF
>TRBJ2-2|.|TRBV6-5|.
TGTGCCAGCAGTCCACTGTCTCCCGGGGAGCTGTTTTTT
CASSPLSPGELFF
>TRBJ1-5|.|TRBV25-1|.
TGTGCCAGCAGCGTAGAGGGTAATAGCAATCAGCCCCAGCATTTT
CASSVEGNSNQPQHF
>TRBJ1-3|TRBD1|TRBV15|once
TGTGCCACCAGCAGAGTGACCGGGACAGGGGTCACCTCGACTTTT
CATSRVTGTGVTSTF
>TRBJ2-5|.|TRBV15|many
TGTGCCACCTCGACTCCATTTGAGACCCAGTACTTC
CATSTPFETQYF
>TRBJ1-5|TRBD1|TRBV20-1|few
TGCAGTGCCGGACAGGGAGCTCAGCCCCAGCATTTT
CSAGQGAQPQHF
>TRBJ2-5|.|TRBV12-3/TRBV12-4|.
TGTGCCAGCAGTTTAGCGCAGTTGTACCAAGAGACCCAGTACTTC
CASSLAQLYQETQYF
>TRBJ1-2|TRBD1|TRBV15|.
TGTGCCACCAGCAGTGAAGGGGACAGGGAGGTCGGTCACTATGGCTACACCTTC
CATSSEGDREVGHYGYTF
>TRBJ1-1|TRBD1|TRBV19|.
TGTGCCAGTAGTCGACAGGGAGGGTTGGATGAAGCTTTCTTT
CASSRQGGLDEAFF
>TRBJ2-7|.|TRBV5-1|.
TGCGCCAGCAGCTCCCGGGATTGGGACGAGCAGTACTTC
CASSSRDWDEQYF